This T cell receptor (beta chain) was recovered during a study of T cells after yellow fever vaccination. Study context: Any fraction with a low cell number was prepared using SMART-Seq v4 Ultra Low Input.

This clonotype was counted many times. Antigen specificity is unknown. This CDR3 has 13 amino acids. Germline V lookup: CDR1 DFQATT, CDR2 SNEGSKA (reference sequence). V shed 3 bases and J 4 bases; nucleotides not matched to a gene: 2. The TCR cDNA carried a universal primer site and UMIs from 5'RACE template switching. Each CDR3 protein gets one entry after TCRdb re-called the 5' RACE reads with MiXCR. The sample shows around 63,000 distinct CDR3 sequences, 6.5% to 9% of them seen only once. The study's findings and limits: Clonotypes found in both CD4 and CD8 compartments made up a small share.

The chain couples TRBV20-1 to TRBJ2-2, with 7 positions matching TRBD1. The specimen comprised CD8+ T cells sorted from PBMCs, sampled 15 days after the yellow fever booster vaccination. This TCR derives from a man aged 25-45 years who received the YFV17D yellow fever vaccine. The CDR3 loop reads CSARGQPTGELFF. The CDR3 DNA follows: TGCAGTGCTAGGGGACAGCCCACCGGGGAGCTGTTTTTT.